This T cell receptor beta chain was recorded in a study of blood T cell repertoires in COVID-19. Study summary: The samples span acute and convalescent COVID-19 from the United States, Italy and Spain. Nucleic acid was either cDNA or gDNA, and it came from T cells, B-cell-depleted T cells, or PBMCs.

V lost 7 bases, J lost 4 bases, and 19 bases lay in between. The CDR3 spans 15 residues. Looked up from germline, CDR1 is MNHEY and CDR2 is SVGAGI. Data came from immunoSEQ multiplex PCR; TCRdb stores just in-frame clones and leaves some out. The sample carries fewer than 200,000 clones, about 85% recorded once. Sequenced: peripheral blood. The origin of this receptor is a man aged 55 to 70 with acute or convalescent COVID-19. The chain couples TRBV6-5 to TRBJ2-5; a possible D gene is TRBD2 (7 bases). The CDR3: CASTVRGGRGETQYF. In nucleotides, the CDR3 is TGTGCCAGCACTGTGAGGGGGGGCCGGGGAGAGACCCAGTACTTC.